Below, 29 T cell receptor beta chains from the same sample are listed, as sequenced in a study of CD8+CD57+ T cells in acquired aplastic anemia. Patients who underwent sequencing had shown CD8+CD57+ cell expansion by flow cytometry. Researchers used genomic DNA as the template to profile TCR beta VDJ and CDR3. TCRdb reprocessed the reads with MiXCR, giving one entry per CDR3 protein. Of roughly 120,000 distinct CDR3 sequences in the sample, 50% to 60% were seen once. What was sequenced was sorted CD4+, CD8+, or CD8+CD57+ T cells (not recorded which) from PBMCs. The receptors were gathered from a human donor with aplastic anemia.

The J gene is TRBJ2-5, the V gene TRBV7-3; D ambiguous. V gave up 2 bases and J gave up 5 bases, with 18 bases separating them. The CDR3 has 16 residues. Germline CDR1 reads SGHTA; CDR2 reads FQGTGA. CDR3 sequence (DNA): TGTGCCAGCAGCTTATACGAAAACTCTCGGTGGGAGACCCAGTACTTC. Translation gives CASSLYENSRWETQYF.

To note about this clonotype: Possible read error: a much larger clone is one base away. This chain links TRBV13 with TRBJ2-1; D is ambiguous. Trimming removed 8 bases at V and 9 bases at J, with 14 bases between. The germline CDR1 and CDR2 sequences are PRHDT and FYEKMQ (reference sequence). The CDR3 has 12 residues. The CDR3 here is CASGARNSEQFF. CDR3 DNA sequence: TGTGCCAGCGGAGCGAGGAACAGTGAGCAGTTCTTC.

For the CDR3, the DNA is TGTGCCAGCAGCCAGGGACCCGGGTCCTACGAGCAGTACTTC. This translates into CASSQGPGSYEQYF. This rearrangement joins TRBV2 to TRBJ2-7, with D perhaps assigned TRBD1 or TRBD2 (5 bases each). The CDR3 sequence is 14 residues long. With 6 bases removed from V and 1 base from J, the gap between germline ends came to 13 bases. Germline V CDR1 and CDR2: SNHLY, FYNNEI. Variable domain in full (rest from reference TRBV2 and TRBJ2-7): EPEVTQTPSHQVTQMGQEVILRCVPISNHLYFYWYRQILGQKVEFLVSFYNNEISEKSEIFDDQFSVERPDGSNFTLKIRSTKLEDSAMYFCASSQGPGSYEQYFGPGTRLTVT.

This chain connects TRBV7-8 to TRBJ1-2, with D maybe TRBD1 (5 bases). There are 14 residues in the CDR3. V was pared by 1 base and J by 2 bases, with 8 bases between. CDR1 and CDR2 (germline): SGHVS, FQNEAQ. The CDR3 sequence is CASSLGQLNYGYTF. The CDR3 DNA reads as TGTGCCAGCAGCTTAGGACAGTTAAACTATGGCTACACCTTC.

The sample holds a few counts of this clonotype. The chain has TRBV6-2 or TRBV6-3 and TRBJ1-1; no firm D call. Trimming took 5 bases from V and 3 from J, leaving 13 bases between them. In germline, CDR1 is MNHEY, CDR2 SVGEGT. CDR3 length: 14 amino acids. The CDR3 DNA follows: TGTGCCAGCAGTACCCGAAGCGGGTACACTGAAGCTTTCTTT. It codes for CASSTRSGYTEAFF.

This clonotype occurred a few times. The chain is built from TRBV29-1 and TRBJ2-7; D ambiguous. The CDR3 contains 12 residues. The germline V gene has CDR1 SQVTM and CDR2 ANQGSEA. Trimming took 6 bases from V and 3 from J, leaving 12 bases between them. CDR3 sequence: CSVTDGIYEQYF. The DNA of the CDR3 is TGCAGCGTGACGGACGGAATCTACGAGCAGTACTTC.

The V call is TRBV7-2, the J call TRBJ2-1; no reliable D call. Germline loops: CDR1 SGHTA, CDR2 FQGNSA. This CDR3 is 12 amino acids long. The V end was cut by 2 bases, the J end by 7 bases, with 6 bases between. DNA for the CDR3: TGTGCCAGCAGCTTAAGGTGGAATGAGCAGTTCTTC. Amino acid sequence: CASSLRWNEQFF.

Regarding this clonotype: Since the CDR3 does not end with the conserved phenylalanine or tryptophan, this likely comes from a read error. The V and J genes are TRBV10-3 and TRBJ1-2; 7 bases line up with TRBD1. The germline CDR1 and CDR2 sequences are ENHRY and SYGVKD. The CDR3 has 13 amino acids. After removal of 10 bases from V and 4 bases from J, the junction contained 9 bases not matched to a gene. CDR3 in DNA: TGTGCCACCTCGACAGGGTGGGGCTATGGCTACACCCTC. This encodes CATSTGWGYGYTL.

For the CDR3, the DNA is TGTGCCAGCAGCTTAGTCCCGGACACTACCCCCGGGGACACTGAAGCTTTCTTT. Its protein is CASSLVPDTTPGDTEAFF. The chain joins TRBV7-7 to TRBJ1-1; perhaps TRBD1 as D (5 bases). This CDR3 has 18 amino acids. Germline-derived CDR1 and CDR2 are SSHAT and FNYEAQ (reference sequence). The V and J ends lost 1 base and 3 bases respectively, with 21 bases between them.

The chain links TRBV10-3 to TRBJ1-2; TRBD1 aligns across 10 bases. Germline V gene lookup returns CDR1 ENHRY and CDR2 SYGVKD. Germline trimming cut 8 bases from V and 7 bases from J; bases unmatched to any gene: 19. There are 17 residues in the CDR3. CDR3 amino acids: CAISPLDRGLFGCGYTF. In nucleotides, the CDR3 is TGTGCCATCTCACCCCTTGACAGGGGGCTTTTCGGCTGTGGCTACACCTTC.

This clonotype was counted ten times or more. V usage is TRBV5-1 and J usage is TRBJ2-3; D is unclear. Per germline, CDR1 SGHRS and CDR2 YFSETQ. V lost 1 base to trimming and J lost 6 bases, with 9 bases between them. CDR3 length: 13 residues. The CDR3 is CASSLWGVDTQYF. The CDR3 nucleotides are TGCGCCAGCAGCTTGTGGGGTGTGGATACGCAGTATTTT.

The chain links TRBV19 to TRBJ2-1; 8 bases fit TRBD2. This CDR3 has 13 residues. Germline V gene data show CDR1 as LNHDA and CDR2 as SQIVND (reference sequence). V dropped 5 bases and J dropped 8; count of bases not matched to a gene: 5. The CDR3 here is CASSSGTRHEQFF. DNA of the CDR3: TGTGCCAGTAGTTCCGGGACTAGGCATGAGCAGTTCTTC.

The CDR3 DNA is TGTGCCAGCAGCGTAGCGGCTAGCGGGGGGCAGTCCTACGAGCAGTACTTC. This translates into CASSVAASGGQSYEQYF. J is TRBJ2-7 and V is TRBV9; 11 bases are shared with TRBD2. Looked up from germline, CDR1 is SGDLS and CDR2 is YYNGEE. There are 17 residues in the CDR3. V shed 0 bases and J 1 base; nucleotides not matched to a gene: 6.

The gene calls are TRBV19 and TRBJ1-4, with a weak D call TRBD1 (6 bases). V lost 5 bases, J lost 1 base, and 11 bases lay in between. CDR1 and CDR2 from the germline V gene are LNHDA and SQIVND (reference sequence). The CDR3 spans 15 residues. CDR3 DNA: TGTGCCAGTAGTCCCAGGGGCGGAACTAATGAAAAACTGTTTTTT. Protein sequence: CASSPRGGTNEKLFF.

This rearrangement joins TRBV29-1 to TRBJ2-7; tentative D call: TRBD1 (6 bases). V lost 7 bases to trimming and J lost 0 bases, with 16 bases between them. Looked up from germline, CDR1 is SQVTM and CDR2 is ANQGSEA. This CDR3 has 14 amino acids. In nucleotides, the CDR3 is TGCAGCGCTACTGACCAGGGGAGCTCCTACGAGCAGTACTTC. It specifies CSATDQGSSYEQYF.

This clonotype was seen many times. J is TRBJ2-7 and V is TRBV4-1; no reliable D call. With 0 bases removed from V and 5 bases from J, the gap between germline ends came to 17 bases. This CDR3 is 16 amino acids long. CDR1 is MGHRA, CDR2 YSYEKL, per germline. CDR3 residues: CASSQEAPTHLNEQYF. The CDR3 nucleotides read TGCGCCAGCAGCCAAGAGGCCCCTACCCACCTCAACGAGCAGTACTTC.

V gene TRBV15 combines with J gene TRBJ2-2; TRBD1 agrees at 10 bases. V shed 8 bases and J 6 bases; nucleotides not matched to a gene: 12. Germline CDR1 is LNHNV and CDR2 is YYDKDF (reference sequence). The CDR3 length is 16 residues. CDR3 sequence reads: CATGSTRTGGPGELFF. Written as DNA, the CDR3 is TGTGCCACCGGATCCACGCGGACAGGGGGGCCCGGGGAGCTGTTTTTT.

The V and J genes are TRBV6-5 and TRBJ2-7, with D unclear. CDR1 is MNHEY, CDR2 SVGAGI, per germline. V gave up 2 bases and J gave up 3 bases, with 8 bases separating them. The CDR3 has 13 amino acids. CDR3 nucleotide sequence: TGTGCCAGCAGTTACCGAAGTGACTACGAGCAGTACTTC. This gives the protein CASSYRSDYEQYF.

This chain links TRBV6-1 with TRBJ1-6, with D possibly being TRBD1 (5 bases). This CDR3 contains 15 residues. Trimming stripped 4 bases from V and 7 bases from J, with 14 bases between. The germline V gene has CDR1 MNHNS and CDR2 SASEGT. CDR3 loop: CASSAGARNNSPLHF. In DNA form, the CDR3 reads TGTGCCAGCAGTGCTGGGGCCCGCAACAATTCACCCCTCCACTTT.

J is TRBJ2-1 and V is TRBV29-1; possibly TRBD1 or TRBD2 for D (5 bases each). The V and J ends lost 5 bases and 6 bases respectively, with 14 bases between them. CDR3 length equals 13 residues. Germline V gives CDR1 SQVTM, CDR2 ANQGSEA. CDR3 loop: CSVYLGTVNEQFF. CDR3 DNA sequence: TGCAGCGTTTATCTGGGGACGGTCAATGAGCAGTTCTTC.

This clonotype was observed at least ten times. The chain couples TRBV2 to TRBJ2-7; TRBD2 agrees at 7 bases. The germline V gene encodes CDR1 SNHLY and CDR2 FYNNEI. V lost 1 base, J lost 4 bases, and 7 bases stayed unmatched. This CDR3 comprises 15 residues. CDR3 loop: CASSEVSGAMYEQYF. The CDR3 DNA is TGTGCCAGCAGTGAAGTCAGCGGGGCAATGTACGAGCAGTACTTC.

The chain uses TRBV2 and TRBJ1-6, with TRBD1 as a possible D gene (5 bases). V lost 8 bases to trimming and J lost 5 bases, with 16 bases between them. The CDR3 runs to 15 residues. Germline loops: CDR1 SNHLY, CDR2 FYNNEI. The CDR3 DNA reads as TGTGCCAGCTCAGACCCGGGACCAAATAATTCACCCCTCCACTTT. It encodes CASSDPGPNNSPLHF.

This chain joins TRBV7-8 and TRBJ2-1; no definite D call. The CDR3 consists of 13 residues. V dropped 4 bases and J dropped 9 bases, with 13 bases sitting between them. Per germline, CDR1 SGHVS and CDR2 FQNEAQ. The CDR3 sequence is CASSSPPPGEQFF. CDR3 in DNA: TGTGCCAGCAGCTCCCCGCCCCCGGGTGAGCAGTTCTTC.

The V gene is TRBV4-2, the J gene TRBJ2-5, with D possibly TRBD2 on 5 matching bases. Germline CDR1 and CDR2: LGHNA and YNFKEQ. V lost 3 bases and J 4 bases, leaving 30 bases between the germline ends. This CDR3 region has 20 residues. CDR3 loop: CASSHRPTNTGELLLETQYF. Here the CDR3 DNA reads TGTGCCAGCAGCCACAGGCCGACGAACACCGGGGAGCTGTTACTAGAGACCCAGTACTTC.

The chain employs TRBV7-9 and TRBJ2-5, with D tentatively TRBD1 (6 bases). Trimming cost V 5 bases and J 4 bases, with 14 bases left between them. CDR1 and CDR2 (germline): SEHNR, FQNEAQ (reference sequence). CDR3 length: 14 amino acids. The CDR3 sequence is CASSQGSYRETQYF. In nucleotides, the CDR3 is TGTGCCAGCAGCCAGGGGTCCTATCGAGAGACCCAGTACTTC.

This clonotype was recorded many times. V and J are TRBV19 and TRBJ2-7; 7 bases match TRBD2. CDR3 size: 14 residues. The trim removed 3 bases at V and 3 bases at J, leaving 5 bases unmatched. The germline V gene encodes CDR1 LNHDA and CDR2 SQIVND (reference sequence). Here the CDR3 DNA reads TGTGCCAGTAGTATCTTCAGCGGGGACTACGAGCAGTACTTC. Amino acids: CASSIFSGDYEQYF.

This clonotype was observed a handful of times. CDR3 amino acids: CASRQGLADYNEQFF. The CDR3, as DNA: TGTGCCAGTCGACAAGGACTAGCGGATTACAATGAGCAGTTCTTC. The V gene is TRBV27, the J gene TRBJ2-1, with 10 bases lining up with TRBD2. Germline CDR1 reads MNHEY; CDR2 reads SMNVEV (reference sequence). CDR3 size: 15 residues. V shed 9 bases, J shed 4 bases, and the junction held 9 bases outside the gene matches.

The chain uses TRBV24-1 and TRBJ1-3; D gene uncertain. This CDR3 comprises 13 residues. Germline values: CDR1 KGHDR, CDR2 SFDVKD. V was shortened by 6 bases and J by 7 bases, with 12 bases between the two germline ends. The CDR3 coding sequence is TGTGCCACCAGTATGGCGGGAGGGAACACCATATATTTT. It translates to CATSMAGGNTIYF.

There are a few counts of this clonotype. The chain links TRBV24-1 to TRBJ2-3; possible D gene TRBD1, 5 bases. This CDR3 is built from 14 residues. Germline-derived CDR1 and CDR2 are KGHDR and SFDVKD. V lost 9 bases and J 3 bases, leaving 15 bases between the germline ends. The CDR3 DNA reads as TGTGCCACCCGCTCGGGCAGGGCTACAGATACGCAGTATTTT. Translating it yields CATRSGRATDTQYF.